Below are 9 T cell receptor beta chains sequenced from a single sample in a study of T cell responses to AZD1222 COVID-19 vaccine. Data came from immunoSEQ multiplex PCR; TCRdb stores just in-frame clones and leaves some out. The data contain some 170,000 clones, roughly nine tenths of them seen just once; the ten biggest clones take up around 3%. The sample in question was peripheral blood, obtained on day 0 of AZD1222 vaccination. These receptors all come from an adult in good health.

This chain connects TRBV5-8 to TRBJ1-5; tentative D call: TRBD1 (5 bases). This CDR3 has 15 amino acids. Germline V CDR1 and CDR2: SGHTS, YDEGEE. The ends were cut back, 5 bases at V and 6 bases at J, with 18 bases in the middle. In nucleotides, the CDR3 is TGTGCCAGCAGTACCGGGACCCTACTGGGTCAGCCCCAGCATTTT. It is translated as CASSTGTLLGQPQHF.

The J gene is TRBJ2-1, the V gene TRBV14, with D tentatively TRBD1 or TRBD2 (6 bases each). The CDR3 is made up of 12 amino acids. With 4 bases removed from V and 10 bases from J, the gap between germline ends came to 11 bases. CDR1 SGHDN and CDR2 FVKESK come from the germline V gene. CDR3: CASSPLGGEQFF. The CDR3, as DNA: TGTGCCAGCAGCCCGTTAGGGGGGGAGCAGTTCTTC.

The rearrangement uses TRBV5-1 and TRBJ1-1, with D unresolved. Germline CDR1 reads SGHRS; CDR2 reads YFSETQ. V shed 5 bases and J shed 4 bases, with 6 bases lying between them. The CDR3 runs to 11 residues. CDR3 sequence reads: CASRWGTEAFF. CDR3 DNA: TGCGCCAGCAGATGGGGCACTGAAGCTTTCTTT.

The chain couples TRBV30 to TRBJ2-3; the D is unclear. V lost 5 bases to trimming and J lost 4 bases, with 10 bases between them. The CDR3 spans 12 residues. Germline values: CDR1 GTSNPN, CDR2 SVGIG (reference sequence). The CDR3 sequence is CAWGFISDTQYF. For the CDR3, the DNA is TGTGCCTGGGGCTTCATATCAGATACGCAGTATTTT.

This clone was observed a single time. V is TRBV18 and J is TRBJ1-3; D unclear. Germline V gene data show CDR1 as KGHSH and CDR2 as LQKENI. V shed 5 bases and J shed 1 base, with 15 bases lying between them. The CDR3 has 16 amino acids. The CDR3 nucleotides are TGTGCCAGCTCAGCAGAAATGTCCTTATCTGGAAACACCATATATTTT. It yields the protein CASSAEMSLSGNTIYF.

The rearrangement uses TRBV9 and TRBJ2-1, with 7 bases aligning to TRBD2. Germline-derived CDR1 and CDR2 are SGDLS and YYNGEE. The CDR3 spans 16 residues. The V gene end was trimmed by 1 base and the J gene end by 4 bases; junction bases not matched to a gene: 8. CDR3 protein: CASSVSAGVGYNEQFF. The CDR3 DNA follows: TGTGCCAGCAGCGTAAGTGCGGGAGTAGGATACAATGAGCAGTTCTTC. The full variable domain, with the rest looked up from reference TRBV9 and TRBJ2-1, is DSGVTQTPKHLITATGQRVTLRCSPRSGDLSVYWYQQSLDQGLQFLIQYYNGEERAKGNILERFSAQQFPDLHSELNLSSLELGDSALYFCASSVSAGVGYNEQFFGPGTRLTVL.

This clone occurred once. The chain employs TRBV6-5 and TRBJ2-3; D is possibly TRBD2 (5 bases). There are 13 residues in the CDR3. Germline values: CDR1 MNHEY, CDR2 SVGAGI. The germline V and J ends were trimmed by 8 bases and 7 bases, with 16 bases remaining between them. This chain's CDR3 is CASGSGERHTQYF. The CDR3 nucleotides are TGTGCCAGCGGATCCGGGGAGCGACATACGCAGTATTTT.

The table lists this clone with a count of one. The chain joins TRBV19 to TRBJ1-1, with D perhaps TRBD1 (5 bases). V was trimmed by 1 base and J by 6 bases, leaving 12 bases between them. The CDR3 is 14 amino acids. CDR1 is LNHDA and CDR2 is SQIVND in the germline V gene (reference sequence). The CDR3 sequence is CASSIALTGSEAFF. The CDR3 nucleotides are TGTGCCAGTAGTATAGCCCTTACAGGCTCTGAAGCTTTCTTT. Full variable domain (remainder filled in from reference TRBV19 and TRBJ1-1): DGGITQSPKYLFRKEGQNVTLSCEQNLNHDAMYWYRQDPGQGLRLIYYSQIVNDFQKGDIAEGYSVSREKKESFPLTVTSAQKNPTAFYLCASSIALTGSEAFFGQGTRLTVV.

The CDR3 region is CASRPGQGPHEQYF. CDR3 coding DNA: TGTGCCAGCAGGCCGGGACAGGGTCCGCACGAGCAGTACTTC. The chain carries TRBV6-5 and TRBJ2-7; TRBD1 matches at 9 bases. The CDR3 is 14 residues long. The junction had 8 bases not matched to a gene; V was cut back by 6 bases and J by 5 bases. Germline values: CDR1 MNHEY, CDR2 SVGAGI.